This T cell receptor (beta chain) was captured by sequencing in a study of blood T cell repertoires in COVID-19. Whole-study context: Whether acute or convalescent, the COVID-19 samples came from the United States, Italy and Spain. PBMCs, B-cell-depleted T cells, or T cells provided the cDNA or gDNA that made up the material.

Original data processing: The authors estimated nucleated cell counts from reference gene primer amplification. Only in-frame clones appear in the TCRdb table, and some are missing; sequencing was by immunoSEQ multiplex PCR. The DNA was the basis for D and trimming; V, J and clone size are from that table. The sample yields under 200,000 clones, about 93% seen once. The CDR3 covers 15 residues. V was pared by 7 bases and J by 1 base, with 14 bases between. The germline gives CDR1 MNHEY, CDR2 SVGAGI. Sequenced material: peripheral blood. The rearrangement links TRBV6-5 to TRBJ1-3; D call uncertain. This TCR derives from a man in his fifties or sixties with acute or convalescent COVID-19. CDR3 sequence reads: CASINGEWSGNTIYF. The CDR3, as DNA: TGTGCCAGCATTAACGGAGAGTGGTCTGGAAACACCATATATTTT.